Each of the 23 T cell receptor beta chains below was sequenced from the same sample in a study of T cell repertoires in cytomegalovirus infection. Their antigens remain unidentified. TCRdb called the reads again in MiXCR, with one record for every CDR3 protein. The table has a few hundred thousand distinct CDR3 sequences, roughly a third seen once. The sequencing used cultured PBMCs, collected from culture after CMV antigen stimulation. These TCRs come from a human donor in good health (CMV status not recorded). Some clones in this sample may be carry-over from other donors' samples.

This clonotype was seen only a few times. The chain joins TRBV11-2 to TRBJ1-4, with a possible D match to TRBD1 (5 bases). The germline V gene has CDR1 SGHAT and CDR2 FQNNGV. The CDR3 has 15 residues. V lost 1 base and J lost 7, with 13 bases in between. The CDR3 spells CASSLVTGAGEKLFF. The CDR3, as DNA: TGTGCCAGCAGCTTAGTGACCGGGGCCGGTGAAAAACTGTTTTTT.

This sequence joins TRBV7-3 and TRBJ2-3, with a tentative D call TRBD2 (6 bases). V was trimmed by 6 bases and J by 9 bases, leaving 19 bases between them. Germline assignment: CDR1 SGHTA and CDR2 FQGTGA. CDR3 length: 14 residues. The CDR3 sequence: CASRAVEGHLTQYF. The DNA of the CDR3 is TGTGCCAGCAGAGCCGTGGAGGGCCATTTAACGCAGTATTTT. The full variable domain, rest sourced from reference TRBV7-3 and TRBJ2-3, is GAGVSQTPSNKVTEKGKYVELRCDPISGHTALYWYRQSLGQGPEFLIYFQGTGAADDSGLPNDRFFAVRPEGSVSTLKIQRTERGDSAVYLCASRAVEGHLTQYFGPGTRLTVL.

Turning to this clonotype: At one boundary the junction diverges from the germline segment, which might be a read error. V is TRBV30 and J is TRBJ2-3; 7 positions agree with TRBD1. The CDR3 sequence is 13 residues long. Germline V lookup: CDR1 GTSNPN, CDR2 SVGIG (reference sequence). The CDR3 region has the DNA TGTGCCTGGAAGGCTCATCGGGACAGTGGCTTGAATTTT. Translation: CAWKAHRDSGLNF.

In DNA form, the CDR3 reads TGTGCCAGTAGGCGGACGGACTCTGGGGCCAACGTCCTGACTTTC. This gives the protein CASRRTDSGANVLTF. The chain recombines TRBV19 with TRBJ2-6; D not certain. V lost 6 bases, J lost 0 bases, and 9 bases lay in between. The length of the CDR3 is 15 residues. Per the germline V gene, CDR1 is LNHDA and CDR2 is SQIVND (reference sequence).

The chain employs TRBV12-3 or TRBV12-4 and TRBJ1-1, with D unclear. CDR3 length: 13 amino acids. V dropped 7 bases and J dropped 1 base, with 10 bases sitting between them. The CDR3 DNA reads TGTGCCAGCACCTTTTCGGAGAACACTGAAGCTTTCTTT. It translates to CASTFSENTEAFF.

V usage is TRBV5-4 and J usage is TRBJ2-1; 9 bases are a match to TRBD2. In germline, CDR1 is SGHNT, CDR2 YYREEE (reference sequence). The CDR3 has 15 amino acids. V was pared by 8 bases and J by 0 bases, with 6 bases of the junction left unmatched. The CDR3 reads CASWAGGPSYNEQFF. The CDR3 DNA sequence: TGTGCCAGTTGGGCGGGAGGGCCCTCCTACAATGAGCAGTTCTTC.

The rearrangement links TRBV18 to TRBJ1-3; no firm D call. Looked up from germline, CDR1 is KGHSH and CDR2 is LQKENI. The CDR3 length is 16 residues. The germline V and J ends were trimmed by 0 bases and 0 bases, with 9 bases remaining between them. CDR3 in amino acids: CASSPPVKLSGNTIYF. CDR3 in DNA: TGTGCCAGCTCACCACCAGTCAAACTCTCTGGAAACACCATATATTTT.

This sequence joins TRBV12-3 or TRBV12-4 and TRBJ2-3; D gene uncertain. The CDR3 is made up of 16 amino acids. The germline V and J ends were trimmed by 6 bases and 2 bases, with 18 bases remaining between them. CDR3 sequence (DNA): TGTGCCAGCAGCCGTGGACGGGTGGGCCTCACAGATACGCAGTATTTT. Translating it yields CASSRGRVGLTDTQYF.

The chain combines TRBV7-2 with TRBJ2-7; 12 nucleotides line up with TRBD2. Germline lookup yields CDR1 SGHTA and CDR2 FQGNSA. This CDR3 has 17 residues. V shed 0 bases, J shed 3 bases, and the junction held 6 bases outside the gene matches. The CDR3 is CASSLAPSSGRGYEQYV. DNA of the CDR3: TGTGCCAGCAGCTTAGCGCCGTCTAGCGGGAGGGGCTACGAGCAGTACGTC.

The chain is built from TRBV9 and TRBJ1-4, with 7 bases identical to TRBD1. Trimming cost V 0 bases and J 0 bases; bases outside gene matches: 8. The CDR3 spans 18 residues. Germline assignment: CDR1 SGDLS and CDR2 YYNGEE. The chain's CDR3 is CASSVDPGTAATNEKLFF. CDR3 bases: TGTGCCAGCAGCGTAGACCCAGGGACAGCCGCAACTAATGAAAAACTGTTTTTT.

This clonotype has at least ten counts. The chain is built from TRBV7-2 and TRBJ2-7, with D uncertain. V shed 5 bases and J shed 0 bases, with 14 bases lying between them. The CDR3 has 15 residues. CDR1 SGHTA and CDR2 FQGNSA come from the germline V gene. The chain's CDR3 is CASSLSSRNSYEQYF. The CDR3 DNA sequence: TGTGCCAGCAGCCTCTCGTCACGGAACTCCTACGAGCAGTACTTC.

This chain joins TRBV28 and TRBJ2-5; D not resolved. V gave up 1 base and J gave up 2 bases, with 8 bases separating them. Looked up from germline, CDR1 is MDHEN and CDR2 is SYDVKM. CDR3 size: 14 residues. CDR3 DNA: TGTGCCAGCAGTTTATTGGTTGCGCAAGAGACCCAGTACTTC. Encoded protein: CASSLLVAQETQYF.

V and J are TRBV2 and TRBJ1-1; 8 nucleotides line up with TRBD1. CDR1 SNHLY and CDR2 FYNNEI come from the germline V gene. This CDR3 is built from 13 residues. V was pared by 5 bases and J by 4 bases, with 3 bases of the junction left unmatched. This CDR3 is CASSPDRVTEAFF. CDR3 nucleotides: TGTGCCAGCAGTCCGGACAGGGTCACTGAAGCTTTCTTT.

This clonotype has a handful of counts. The chain combines TRBV19 with TRBJ1-2; 7 nucleotides agree with TRBD1. Germline V gene lookup returns CDR1 LNHDA and CDR2 SQIVND (reference sequence). J gave up 7 bases and V 7 bases, and 9 bases lay outside the gene matches. CDR3 length equals 13 residues. This CDR3 reads CASTLFGTAGYTF. Here the CDR3 DNA reads TGTGCCAGTACCCTTTTCGGGACAGCTGGCTACACCTTC. Together with reference TRBV19 and TRBJ1-2, the CDR3 gives the full variable domain: DGGITQSPKYLFRKEGQNVTLSCEQNLNHDAMYWYRQDPGQGLRLIYYSQIVNDFQKGDIAEGYSVSREKKESFPLTVTSAQKNPTAFYLCASTLFGTAGYTFGSGTRLTVV.

This clonotype was detected only a few times. CDR3 bases: TGTGCCAGCAGCCCCCGGGACAGAAACAATGAGCAGTTCTTC. It encodes CASSPRDRNNEQFF. The rearrangement joins TRBV7-9 to TRBJ2-1; the match to TRBD1 covers 7 bases. V was pared by 5 bases and J by 5 bases, with 6 bases of the junction left unmatched. CDR3 length equals 14 residues. Germline V gene data show CDR1 as SEHNR and CDR2 as FQNEAQ (reference sequence).

This clonotype was recorded a few times. J is TRBJ2-7 and V is TRBV7-2, with 11 nucleotides matching TRBD2. The V gene end was trimmed by 4 bases and the J gene end by 2 bases; junction bases not matched to a gene: 10. Looked up from germline, CDR1 is SGHTA and CDR2 is FQGNSA. The CDR3 runs to 17 residues. The CDR3 sequence is CASSSTSGTSGPYEQYF. CDR3 DNA: TGTGCCAGCAGCTCCACCTCCGGGACTAGCGGCCCCTACGAGCAGTACTTC. Variable domain in full (rest from reference TRBV7-2 and TRBJ2-7): GAGVSQSPSNKVTEKGKDVELRCDPISGHTALYWYRQSLGQGLEFLIYFQGNSAPDKSGLPSDRFSAERTGGSVSTLTIQRTQQEDSAVYLCASSSTSGTSGPYEQYFGPGTRLTVT.

The rearrangement links TRBV6-8 to TRBJ1-5; a possible D gene is TRBD1 (6 bases). Germline V gene data show CDR1 as MNHGY and CDR2 as SAAAGT. The CDR3 loop spans 15 amino acids. Trimming left V 0 bases short and J 6 bases short, with 12 bases between. The CDR3 bases are TGTGCCAGCAGTTACTCGGGGCAGGGGACTCAGCCCCAGCATTTT. Its protein product is CASSYSGQGTQPQHF.

The chain carries TRBV27 and TRBJ2-7, with no clear D. Trimming took off 5 bases at V and 3 bases at J, with 17 bases between the two ends. The CDR3 totals 15 residues. Germline V gives CDR1 MNHEY, CDR2 SMNVEV (reference sequence). The CDR3 is CASSMAGLVNYEQYF. Written as DNA, the CDR3 is TGTGCCAGCAGTATGGCCGGCCTAGTCAACTACGAGCAGTACTTC.

The rearrangement links TRBV28 to TRBJ1-6, with D unclear. CDR1 and CDR2 (germline): MDHEN, SYDVKM. V was trimmed by 0 bases and J by 5 bases, leaving 8 bases between them. This CDR3 has 15 residues. The CDR3 nucleotides are TGTGCCAGCAGTTTATGGTCCGATAATAATTCACCCCTCCACTTT. Its protein is CASSLWSDNNSPLHF.

Here the CDR3 reads CASGLSVATEAFF. CDR3 bases: TGTGCTAGTGGGTTATCGGTTGCCACTGAAGCTTTCTTT. V is TRBV12-5 and J is TRBJ1-1; no clear D gene. The V end lost 6 bases, the J end lost 4 bases, and 12 bases lay between the germline ends. Germline values: CDR1 LGHNT, CDR2 FRNRAP. The length of the CDR3 is 13 residues. The whole variable domain, remainder taken from reference TRBV12-5 and TRBJ1-1, is DARVTQTPRHKVTEMGQEVTMRCQPILGHNTVFWYRQTMMQGLELLAYFRNRAPLDDSGMPKDRFSAEMPDATLATLKIQPSEPRDSAVYFCASGLSVATEAFFGQGTRLTVV.

The chain carries TRBV2 and TRBJ2-1, with D tentatively TRBD2 (5 bases). Germline V gene data show CDR1 as SNHLY and CDR2 as FYNNEI. This CDR3 contains 15 residues. V lost 6 bases, J lost 1 base, and 13 bases lay in between. This chain's CDR3 is CASSRRGVSYNEQFF. The CDR3 DNA sequence: TGTGCCAGCAGCCGACGGGGTGTATCCTACAATGAGCAGTTCTTC.

There are a few counts of this clonotype. The chain is built from TRBV6-1 and TRBJ2-4; 12 nucleotides align to TRBD2. V trimming: 10 bases; J trimming: 6 bases; junction bases outside the gene matches: 13. There are 16 residues in the CDR3. Germline lookup yields CDR1 MNHNS and CDR2 SASEGT. CDR3 sequence reads: CAIKDTSGRRGNIQYF. The CDR3 DNA follows: TGTGCCATCAAAGATACTAGCGGGAGGAGGGGAAACATTCAGTACTTC.

A remark on this clonotype: The CDR3 does not close with the conserved phenylalanine or tryptophan, likely indicating a read error. The rearrangement uses TRBV19 and TRBJ2-6, with 7 bases matching TRBD1. The junction had 4 bases not matched to a gene; V was cut back by 6 bases and J by 2 bases. The germline gives CDR1 LNHDA, CDR2 SQIVND (reference sequence). This CDR3 is 15 amino acids long. DNA for the CDR3: TGTGCCAGTAGCACTACAGGGGCTGGGGCCAACGTCCTGACTTAC. Translated, it gives CASSTTGAGANVLTY.